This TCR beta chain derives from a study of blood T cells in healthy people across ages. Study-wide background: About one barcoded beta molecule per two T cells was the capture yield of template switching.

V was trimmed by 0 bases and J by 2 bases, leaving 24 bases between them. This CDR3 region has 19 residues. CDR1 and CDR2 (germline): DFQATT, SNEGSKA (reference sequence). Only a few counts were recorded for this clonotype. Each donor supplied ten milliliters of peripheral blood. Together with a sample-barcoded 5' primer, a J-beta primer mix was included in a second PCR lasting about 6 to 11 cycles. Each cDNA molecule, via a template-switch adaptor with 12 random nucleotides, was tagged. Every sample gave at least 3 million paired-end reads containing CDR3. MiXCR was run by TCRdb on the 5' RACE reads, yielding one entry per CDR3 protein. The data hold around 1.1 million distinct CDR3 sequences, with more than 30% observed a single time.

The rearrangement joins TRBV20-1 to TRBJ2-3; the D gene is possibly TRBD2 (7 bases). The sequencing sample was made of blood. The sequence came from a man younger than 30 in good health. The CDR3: CSARDLGGGAKGTTDTQYF. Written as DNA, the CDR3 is TGCAGTGCTAGAGATCTAGGAGGGGGGGCCAAAGGGACCACAGATACGCAGTATTTT.